Below, 14 T cell receptor beta chains from the same sample are listed, as sequenced in a study of shared clonotypes between healthy human individuals. Generated by immunoSEQ multiplex PCR, the TCRdb table keeps only in-frame clones and is missing some. Altogether about 2.4 million clones are present, approximately 94% being singletons, with the ten largest covering over 0.12%. The sequenced sample was naive CD4+ T cells sorted from blood. Noted subset: CD45RA+ positively selected. These receptors all come from a man younger than 30 in good health.

In regard to this clone: Other DNA sequences in this specimen translate into the identical CDR3. The V gene is TRBV5-4, the J gene TRBJ2-5, with D perhaps given as TRBD1 or TRBD2 (6 bases each). V gave up 4 bases and J gave up 4 bases, with 17 bases separating them. The CDR3 spans 15 residues. Germline lookup yields CDR1 SGHNT and CDR2 YYREEE (reference sequence). This chain's CDR3 is CASSRQEGGGETQYF. The CDR3 region has the DNA TGTGCCAGCAGCCGACAGGAGGGGGGCGGAGAGACCCAGTACTTC.

The chain recombines TRBV7-3 with TRBJ2-1; possibly TRBD1 or TRBD2 for D (5 bases each). The germline V gene has CDR1 SGHTA and CDR2 FQGTGA. The CDR3 sequence is 17 residues long. Trimming pared 5 bases from V and 0 bases from J, leaving 17 bases between. Written as DNA, the CDR3 is TGTGCCAGCAGCACAACAGGTCTCGCGGGCTCCTACAATGAGCAGTTCTTC. It codes for CASSTTGLAGSYNEQFF.

V and J are TRBV15 and TRBJ2-3, with D maybe TRBD2 (5 bases). The CDR3 spans 15 residues. Trimming pared 1 base from V and 2 bases from J, leaving 10 bases between. The V gene's germline CDR1 is LNHNV and CDR2 YYDKDF (reference sequence). DNA of the CDR3: TGTGCCACCAGCAGAGGTGAGGGATACACAGATACGCAGTATTTT. The encoded protein is CATSRGEGYTDTQYF.

This rearrangement joins TRBV25-1 to TRBJ1-6; 11 positions agree with TRBD1. This CDR3 has 18 residues. Trimming removed 2 bases from V and 0 bases from J; junction bases left unmatched: 3. CDR1 is MGHDK and CDR2 is SYGVNS in the germline V gene. The CDR3 here is CASSELGQGVSYNSPLHF. The CDR3 DNA is TGTGCCAGCAGTGAACTGGGACAGGGGGTCTCCTATAATTCACCCCTCCACTTT.

The V call is TRBV11-2, the J call TRBJ1-2; D may be TRBD1 (5 bases). CDR1 SGHAT and CDR2 FQNNGV come from the germline V gene. The CDR3 has 12 residues. The germline V and J ends were trimmed by 4 bases and 5 bases, with 8 bases remaining between them. This CDR3 reads CASSSRQYGYTF. The CDR3 DNA reads as TGTGCCAGCAGCTCCCGACAGTATGGCTACACCTTC.

This clone appeared a single time. This rearrangement joins TRBV6-8 to TRBJ2-1; 7 nucleotides agree with TRBD1. The V segment lost 2 bases and the J segment 5 bases; nucleotides outside the gene matches: 12. The CDR3 covers 17 residues. Germline V gene sequence: CDR1 MNHGY, CDR2 SAAAGT. The CDR3 sequence is CASSYGDREKVDNEQFF. Here the CDR3 DNA reads TGTGCCAGCAGTTACGGAGACAGGGAAAAAGTGGACAATGAGCAGTTCTTC.

As DNA, the CDR3 is TGTGCCAGCAGCTCCGCACCCCAGGGCCGCACTGAAGCTTTCTTT. Amino acid sequence: CASSSAPQGRTEAFF. The rearrangement joins TRBV5-4 to TRBJ1-1, with TRBD1 as a possible D gene (5 bases). V was pared by 3 bases and J by 4 bases, with 16 bases between. The CDR3 loop spans 15 amino acids. Per germline, CDR1 SGHNT and CDR2 YYREEE (reference sequence).

This chain joins TRBV18 and TRBJ1-1; 7 bases are a match to TRBD1. The germline CDR1 and CDR2 sequences are KGHSH and LQKENI. The CDR3 is 18 residues long. V was clipped by 3 bases and J by 1 base; unmatched bases: 14. DNA for the CDR3: TGTGCCAGCTCACCCCAAGAGGGACAGTTAATATCGAACACTGAAGCTTTCTTT. It encodes CASSPQEGQLISNTEAFF.

The chain joins TRBV19 to TRBJ2-7; tentative D call: TRBD2 (6 bases). This CDR3 is built from 14 residues. Germline lookup yields CDR1 LNHDA and CDR2 SQIVND (reference sequence). The V end lost 2 bases, the J end lost 4 bases, and 12 bases lay between the germline ends. CDR3 nucleotides: TGTGCCAGTAGTATACGCGGGGCAGTGTACGAGCAGTACTTC. This sequence encodes CASSIRGAVYEQYF.

A remark on this clone: Other nucleotide sequences in the sample specify the same CDR3. The chain employs TRBV7-2 and TRBJ2-3; 7 bases fit TRBD1. The CDR3 spans 15 residues. The germline V gene has CDR1 SGHTA and CDR2 FQGNSA. V lost 2 bases to trimming and J lost 1 base; unmatched junction nucleotides: 3. CDR3 DNA sequence: TGTGCCAGCAGCTTACAAGGACAGGGCACAGATACGCAGTATTTT. This encodes CASSLQGQGTDTQYF.

For this clone: Other DNA sequences in the sample encode the same CDR3. V and J are TRBV18 and TRBJ2-7; possibly TRBD1 for D (6 bases). This CDR3 contains 13 residues. Germline V CDR1 and CDR2: KGHSH, LQKENI. The V gene lost 2 bases and the J gene lost 3 bases, with 8 bases spanning the gap. The CDR3 DNA reads as TGTGCCAGCTCACCAGGACAGTACTACGAGCAGTACTTC. Translated, it gives CASSPGQYYEQYF.

The chain combines TRBV10-2 with TRBJ2-3, with TRBD2 matching 14 bases. V gave up 6 bases and J gave up 2 bases; unmatched junction bases: 4. Germline assignment: CDR1 WSHSY and CDR2 SAAADI. The CDR3 totals 16 residues. The chain's CDR3 is CASRWTSGRFTDTQYF. In DNA, the CDR3 is TGCGCCAGCAGATGGACTAGCGGGAGGTTCACAGATACGCAGTATTTT.

This chain connects TRBV9 to TRBJ2-1; D may match TRBD1 or TRBD2 (5 bases each). Trimming pared 3 bases from V and 4 bases from J, leaving 17 bases between. CDR3 length equals 16 residues. Looked up from germline, CDR1 is SGDLS and CDR2 is YYNGEE. CDR3 sequence (DNA): TGTGCCAGCAGCGGCCAAGGGACGGCGGTTTACAATGAGCAGTTCTTC. Translating gives CASSGQGTAVYNEQFF.

The rearrangement links TRBV12-5 to TRBJ2-3; 11 nucleotides align to TRBD2. Germline assignment: CDR1 LGHNT and CDR2 FRNRAP. Trimming took 10 bases from V and 4 from J; bases not matched to a gene: 7. The CDR3 contains 14 residues. The CDR3, as DNA: TGTGCTACCCCTAGCGGGAGGTCTGCAGATACGCAGTATTTT. Encoded protein: CATPSGRSADTQYF.